Included here is one T cell receptor (beta chain) sequence, with context. Its cognate antigen has yet to be identified. A read error may account for a junction end that differs from germline. The CDR3 regions of human TCRbeta chains were subjected to immunosequencing. In the authors' own workflow: TCRs in the repertoires were compared against a reference library of SARS-CoV-2-specific TCRs that had been generated with the MIRA antigen-specificity platform. Breadth meant the fraction of unique TCRs that were SARS-CoV-2-associated, whereas depth meant the fraction of total T cells that were SARS-CoV-2-associated. Using the MIRA data, each spike-specific TCR was mapped to the spike region that the TCR reacts to and placed in a CD4 or CD8 class. Log10-transformed breadth and depth values were compared by one-way ANOVA with Sidak's multiple comparisons tests. TCRdb limited this immuneACCESS table to in-frame rearrangements with V and J called. A share of clones is missing; checked studies link under half to unresolved V genes, and the rest is unexplained. V and J calls plus clone size are reproduced from that table; the DNA served to infer D and trimming. In all, the sample holds 120,000 or so clones, and approximately 90% of those were seen once. The ten largest clones add up to about 8.3% of the sample.

The sample's time point label is to be understood as: baseline before first vaccination. Vaccinee samples came from UK trials COV001 and COV002, including a single-blind randomized controlled phase 2/3 trial of AZD1222 (ChAdOx1 nCoV-19) in healthy adults. For TCRbeta chain sequencing, PBMC samples were collected from trial participants at day 0 and at day 28 after the second dose. The sample is drawn from a study of T cell responses to AZD1222 COVID-19 vaccine (dated by TCRdb to the early 2020s). For context, the study as a whole: AZD1222 recipients with second doses at about 4 weeks or about 12 weeks were pooled, because spike-specific TCR depth and breadth did not differ between schedules. A total of roughly 240 trial participants underwent TCR sequencing, of whom nearly 210 received two doses of AZD1222 and about 25 received two doses of the MenACWY control vaccine. Trial participants were enrolled by age into subgroups of 18-55, 56-69 and 70-plus years, and 148, 28 and 57 TCR-sequenced participants, respectively, were included in these subgroups.

Study-level results and caveats: Most participants were white British and females outnumbered males, and the authors suggested that clonal diversity may have been underestimated. Conclusions about previously exposed vaccinees are limited because only five to seven AZD1222 recipients were SARS-CoV-2 seropositive at baseline. CD4 TCRs associated with the vaccine covered the entire spike protein, and the dominant responses were in regions 160-218 and 743-854. Because no day 14 peak-response samples were available, the repertoires could be characterized only after the peak T cell response. Reportedly, close to half of the unique spike-specific TCRs recognized epitopes lying outside the regions that are mutated in the B.1.351 and B.1.1.7 variants. In the small 56-69-year group, the increase in depth fell short of significance, most likely because of low power. Spike-specific TCR breadth and depth rose significantly after two AZD1222 doses compared with day 0 and with MenACWY recipients.

The receptor comes from an adult in good health. The sequencing here drew on peripheral blood, taken on day 0 of AZD1222 vaccination.

The CDR3 corresponds to CASSEGLDTGELFF. Here is the DNA: TGTGCCAGCAGCGAAGGACTAGATACCGGGGAGCTGTTTTTT. The sequence links TRBV2 to TRBJ2-2, and TRBD2 aligns with 7 junction nucleotides. Sequences SNHLY (CDR1) and FYNNEI (CDR2) are obtained from the germline V gene. Its CDR3 holds 14 amino acids, cysteine through phenylalanine. Just CDR3 DNA is preserved here, 42 bases in frame from base 1.